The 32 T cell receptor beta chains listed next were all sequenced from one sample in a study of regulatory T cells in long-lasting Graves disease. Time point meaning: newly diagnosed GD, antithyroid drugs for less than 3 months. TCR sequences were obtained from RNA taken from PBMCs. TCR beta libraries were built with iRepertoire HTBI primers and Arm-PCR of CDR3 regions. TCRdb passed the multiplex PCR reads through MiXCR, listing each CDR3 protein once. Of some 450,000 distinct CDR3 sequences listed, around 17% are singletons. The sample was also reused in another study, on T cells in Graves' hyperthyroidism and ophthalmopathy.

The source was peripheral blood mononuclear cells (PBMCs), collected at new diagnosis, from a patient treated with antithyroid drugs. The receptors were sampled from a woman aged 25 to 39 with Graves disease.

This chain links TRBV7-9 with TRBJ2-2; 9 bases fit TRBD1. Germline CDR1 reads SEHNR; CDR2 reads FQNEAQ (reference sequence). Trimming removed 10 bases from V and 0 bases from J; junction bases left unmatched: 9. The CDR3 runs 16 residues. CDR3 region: CATWGQGLSNTGELFF. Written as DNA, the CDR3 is TGTGCCACCTGGGGACAGGGATTATCGAACACCGGGGAGCTGTTTTTT.

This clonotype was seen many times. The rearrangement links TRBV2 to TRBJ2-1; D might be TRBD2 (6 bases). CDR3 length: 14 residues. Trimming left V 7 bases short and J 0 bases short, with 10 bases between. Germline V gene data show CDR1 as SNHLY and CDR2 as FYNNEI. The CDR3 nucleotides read TGTGCCAGCAAGGGGAGGACCTCCTACAATGAGCAGTTCTTC. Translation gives CASKGRTSYNEQFF. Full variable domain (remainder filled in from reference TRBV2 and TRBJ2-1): EPEVTQTPSHQVTQMGQEVILRCVPISNHLYFYWYRQILGQKVEFLVSFYNNEISEKSEIFDDQFSVERPDGSNFTLKIRSTKLEDSAMYFCASKGRTSYNEQFFGPGTRLTVL.

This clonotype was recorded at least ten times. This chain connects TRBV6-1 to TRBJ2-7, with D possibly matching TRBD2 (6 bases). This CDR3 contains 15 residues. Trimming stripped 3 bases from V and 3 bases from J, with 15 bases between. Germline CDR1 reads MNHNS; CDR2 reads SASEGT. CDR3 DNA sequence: TGTGCCAGCAGTGAGCGGGCTAGCGACAACTACGAGCAGTACTTC. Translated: CASSERASDNYEQYF.

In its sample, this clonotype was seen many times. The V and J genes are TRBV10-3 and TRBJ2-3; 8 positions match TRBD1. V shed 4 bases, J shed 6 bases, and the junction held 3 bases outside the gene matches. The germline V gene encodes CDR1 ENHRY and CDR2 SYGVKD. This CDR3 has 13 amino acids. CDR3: CAISGTGGDTQYF. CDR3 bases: TGTGCCATCAGTGGTACAGGGGGTGATACGCAGTATTTT.

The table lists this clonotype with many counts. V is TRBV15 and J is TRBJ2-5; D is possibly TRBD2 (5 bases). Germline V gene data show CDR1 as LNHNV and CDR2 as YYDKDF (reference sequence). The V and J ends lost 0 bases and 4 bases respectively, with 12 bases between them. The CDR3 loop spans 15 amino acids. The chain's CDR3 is CATSRDRGISETQYF. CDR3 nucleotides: TGTGCCACCAGCAGAGATCGAGGGATTTCAGAGACCCAGTACTTC.

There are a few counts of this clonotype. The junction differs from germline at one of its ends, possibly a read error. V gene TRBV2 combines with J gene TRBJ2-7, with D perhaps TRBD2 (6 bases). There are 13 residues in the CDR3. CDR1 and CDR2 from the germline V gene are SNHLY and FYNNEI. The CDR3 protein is CATQAGITYGQYF. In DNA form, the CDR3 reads TGTGCCACCCAAGCGGGCATTACCTACGGGCAGTACTTC.

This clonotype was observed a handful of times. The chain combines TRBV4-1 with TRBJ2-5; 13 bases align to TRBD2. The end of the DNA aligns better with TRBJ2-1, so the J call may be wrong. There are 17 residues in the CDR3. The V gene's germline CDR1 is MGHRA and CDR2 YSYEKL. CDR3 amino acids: CASSPHSGTSGTDEQFF. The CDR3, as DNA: TGCGCCAGCAGCCCCCACTCCGGGACTAGCGGGACCGATGAGCAGTTCTTC.

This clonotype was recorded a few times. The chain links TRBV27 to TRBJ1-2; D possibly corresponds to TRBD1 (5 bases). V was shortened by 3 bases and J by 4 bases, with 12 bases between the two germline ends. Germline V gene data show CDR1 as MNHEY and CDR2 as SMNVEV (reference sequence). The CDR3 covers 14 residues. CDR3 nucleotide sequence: TGTGCCAGCAGTTTCTCAGGGCCCGGCTATGGCTACACCTTC. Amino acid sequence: CASSFSGPGYGYTF.

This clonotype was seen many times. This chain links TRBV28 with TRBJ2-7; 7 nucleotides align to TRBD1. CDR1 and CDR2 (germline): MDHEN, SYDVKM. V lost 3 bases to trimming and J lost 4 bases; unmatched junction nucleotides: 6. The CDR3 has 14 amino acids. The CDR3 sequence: CASSFRDSLYEQYF. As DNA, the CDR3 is TGTGCCAGCAGTTTTCGGGACAGTCTTTACGAGCAGTACTTC.

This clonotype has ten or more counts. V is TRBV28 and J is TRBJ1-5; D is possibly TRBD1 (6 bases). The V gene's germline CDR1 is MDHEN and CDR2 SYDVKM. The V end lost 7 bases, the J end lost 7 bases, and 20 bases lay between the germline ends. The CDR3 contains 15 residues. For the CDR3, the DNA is TGTGCCAGCACTCGTATCGACAGGACGGGACAGCCCCAGCATTTT. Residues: CASTRIDRTGQPQHF.

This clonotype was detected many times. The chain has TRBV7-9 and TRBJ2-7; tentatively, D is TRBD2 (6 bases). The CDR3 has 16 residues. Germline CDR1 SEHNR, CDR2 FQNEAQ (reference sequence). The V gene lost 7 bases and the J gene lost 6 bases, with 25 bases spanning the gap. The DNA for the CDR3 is TGTGCCAGCATCTCGATGGTCGGGGGAAGACGGGGCGAGCAGTACTTC. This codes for CASISMVGGRRGEQYF.

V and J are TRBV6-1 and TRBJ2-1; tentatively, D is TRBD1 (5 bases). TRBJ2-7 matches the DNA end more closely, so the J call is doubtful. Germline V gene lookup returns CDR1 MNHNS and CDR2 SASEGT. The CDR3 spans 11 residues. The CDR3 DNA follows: TGTGCCAGCCTAAAGGGGAATGAGCAGTACTTC. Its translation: CASLKGNEQYF.

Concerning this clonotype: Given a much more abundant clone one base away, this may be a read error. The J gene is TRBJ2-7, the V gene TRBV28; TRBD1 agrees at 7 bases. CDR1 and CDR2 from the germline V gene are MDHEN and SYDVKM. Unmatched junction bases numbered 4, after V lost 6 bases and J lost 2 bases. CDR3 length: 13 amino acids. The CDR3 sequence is CASRVQGPYEQYF. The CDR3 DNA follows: TGTGCCAGCAGGGTACAGGGGCCCTACGAGCAGTACTTC.

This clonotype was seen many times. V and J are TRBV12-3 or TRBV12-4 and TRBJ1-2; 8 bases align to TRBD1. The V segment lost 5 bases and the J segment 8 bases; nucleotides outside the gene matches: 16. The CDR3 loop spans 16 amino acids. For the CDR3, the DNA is TGTGCCAGCAGTCAACATCTAGGACAGGGAGAGTACGGCTACACCTTC. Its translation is CASSQHLGQGEYGYTF.

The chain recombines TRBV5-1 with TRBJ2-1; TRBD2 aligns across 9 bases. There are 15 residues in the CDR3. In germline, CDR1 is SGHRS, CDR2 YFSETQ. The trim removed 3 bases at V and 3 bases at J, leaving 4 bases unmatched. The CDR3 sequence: CASSSSGNFYNEQFF. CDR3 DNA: TGCGCCAGCAGCTCTAGCGGGAACTTCTACAATGAGCAGTTCTTC.

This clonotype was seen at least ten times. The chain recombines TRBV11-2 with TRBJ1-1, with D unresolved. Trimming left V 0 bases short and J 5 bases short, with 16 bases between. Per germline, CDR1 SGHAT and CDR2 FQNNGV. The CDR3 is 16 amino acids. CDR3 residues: CASSLERPPQRTEAFF. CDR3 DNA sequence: TGTGCCAGCAGCTTAGAGCGGCCACCTCAGAGGACTGAAGCTTTCTTT.

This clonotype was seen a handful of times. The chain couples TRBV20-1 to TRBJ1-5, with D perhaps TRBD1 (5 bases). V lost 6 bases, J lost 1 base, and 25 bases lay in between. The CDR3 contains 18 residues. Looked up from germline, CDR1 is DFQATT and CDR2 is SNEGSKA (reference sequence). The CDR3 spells CSAKTLSGGPMSNQPQHF. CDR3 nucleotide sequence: TGCAGTGCCAAAACTTTAAGCGGGGGACCCATGAGCAATCAGCCCCAGCATTTT.

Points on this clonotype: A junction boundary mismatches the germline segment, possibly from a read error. CDR3 nucleotides: TGCACCAGGGGGGGGAGCACTCAGCCCCAGCATTTT. This sequence encodes CTRGGSTQPQHF. V is TRBV29-1 and J is TRBJ1-5; 7 nucleotides agree with TRBD1. In germline, CDR1 is SQVTM, CDR2 ANQGSEA. The CDR3 is made up of 12 amino acids. The complete variable domain, with remaining parts taken from reference TRBV29-1 and TRBJ1-5, reads SAVISQKPSRDICQRGTSLTIQCQVDSQVTMMFWYRQQPGQSLTLIATANQGSEATYESGFVIDKFPISRPNLTFSTLTVSNMSPEDSSIYLCTRGGSTQPQHFGDGTRLSIL.

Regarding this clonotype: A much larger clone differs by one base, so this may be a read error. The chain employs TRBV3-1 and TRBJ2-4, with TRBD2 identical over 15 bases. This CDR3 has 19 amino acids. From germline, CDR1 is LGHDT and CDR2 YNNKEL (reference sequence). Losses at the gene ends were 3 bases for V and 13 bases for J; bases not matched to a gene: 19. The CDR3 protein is CASSHTGTSGGSSYNEQYF. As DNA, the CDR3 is TGTGCCAGCAGCCATACCGGGACTAGCGGGGGGAGCTCCTACAATGAGCAGTACTTC.

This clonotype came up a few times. The CDR3 coding sequence is TGTGCCAGCAGCGCACAGGGGCCGGGCGGGGAGCTGTTTTTT. This encodes CASSAQGPGGELFF. The V gene is TRBV9, the J gene TRBJ2-2; 7 bases align to TRBD1. The CDR3 consists of 14 residues. Trimming took 3 bases from V and 7 from J; bases not matched to a gene: 6. Germline V gene lookup returns CDR1 SGDLS and CDR2 YYNGEE.

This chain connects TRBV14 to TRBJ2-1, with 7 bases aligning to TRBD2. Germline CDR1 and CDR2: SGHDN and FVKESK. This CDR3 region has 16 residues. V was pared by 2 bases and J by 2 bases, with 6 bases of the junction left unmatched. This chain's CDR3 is CASSQFAGVAYNEQFF. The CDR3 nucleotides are TGTGCCAGCAGCCAATTCGCGGGAGTGGCCTACAATGAGCAGTTCTTC.

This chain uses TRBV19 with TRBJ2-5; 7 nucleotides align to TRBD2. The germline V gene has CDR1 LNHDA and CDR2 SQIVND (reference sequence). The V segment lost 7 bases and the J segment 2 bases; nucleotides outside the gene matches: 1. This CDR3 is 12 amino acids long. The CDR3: CASNGGQETQYF. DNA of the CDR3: TGTGCCAGTAACGGGGGGCAAGAGACCCAGTACTTC.

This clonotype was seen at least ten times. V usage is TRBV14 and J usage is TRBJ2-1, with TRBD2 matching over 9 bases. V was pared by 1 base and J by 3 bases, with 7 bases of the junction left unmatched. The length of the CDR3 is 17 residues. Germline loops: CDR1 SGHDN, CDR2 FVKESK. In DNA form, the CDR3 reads TGTGCCAGCAGCCAAGGACTGCGGGAGGGCTTCTACAATGAGCAGTTCTTC. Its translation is CASSQGLREGFYNEQFF.

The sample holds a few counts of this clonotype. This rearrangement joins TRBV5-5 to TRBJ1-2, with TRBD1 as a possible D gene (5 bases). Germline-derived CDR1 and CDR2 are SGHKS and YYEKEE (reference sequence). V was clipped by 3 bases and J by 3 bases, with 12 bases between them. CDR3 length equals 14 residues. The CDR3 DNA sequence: TGTGCCAGCAGCTCGGGGACGGATCACTATGGCTACACCTTC. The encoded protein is CASSSGTDHYGYTF.

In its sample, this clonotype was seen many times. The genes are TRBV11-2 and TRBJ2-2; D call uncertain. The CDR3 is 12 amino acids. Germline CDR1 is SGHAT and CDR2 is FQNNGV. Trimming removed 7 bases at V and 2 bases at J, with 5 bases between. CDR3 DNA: TGTGCCAGCAACTTTAACACCGGGGAGCTGTTTTTT. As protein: CASNFNTGELFF. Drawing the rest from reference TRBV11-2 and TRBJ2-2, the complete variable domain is EAGVAQSPRYKIIEKRQSVAFWCNPISGHATLYWYQQILGQGPKLLIQFQNNGVVDDSQLPKDRFSAERLKGVDSTLKIQPAKLEDSAVYLCASNFNTGELFFGEGSRLTVL.

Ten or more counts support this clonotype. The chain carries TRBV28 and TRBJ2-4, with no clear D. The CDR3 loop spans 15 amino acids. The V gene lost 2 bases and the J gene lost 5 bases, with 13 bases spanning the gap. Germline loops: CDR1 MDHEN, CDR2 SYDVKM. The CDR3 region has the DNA TGTGCCAGCAGTTTACTCGACAACATCCAAAACATTCAGTACTTC. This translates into CASSLLDNIQNIQYF.

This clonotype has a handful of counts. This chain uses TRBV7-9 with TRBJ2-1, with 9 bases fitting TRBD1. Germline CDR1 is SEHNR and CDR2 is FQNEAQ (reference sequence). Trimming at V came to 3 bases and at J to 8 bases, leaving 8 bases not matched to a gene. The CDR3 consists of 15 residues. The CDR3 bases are TGTGCCAGCAGCTTCACCGGGACAGGGCAAGATGAGCAGTTCTTC. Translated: CASSFTGTGQDEQFF.

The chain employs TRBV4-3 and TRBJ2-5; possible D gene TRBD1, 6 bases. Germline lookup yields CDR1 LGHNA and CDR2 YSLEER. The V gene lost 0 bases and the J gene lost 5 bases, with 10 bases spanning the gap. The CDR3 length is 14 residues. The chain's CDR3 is CASSQEDRLETQYF. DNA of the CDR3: TGCGCCAGCAGCCAAGAAGACAGGCTTGAGACCCAGTACTTC.

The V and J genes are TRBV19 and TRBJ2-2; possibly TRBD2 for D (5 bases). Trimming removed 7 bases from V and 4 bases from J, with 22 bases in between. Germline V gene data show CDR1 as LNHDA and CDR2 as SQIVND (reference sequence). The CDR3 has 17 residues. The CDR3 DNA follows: TGTGCCAGTACCTCGGGGAGCCGGATTGGTAGCACCGGGGAGCTGTTTTTT. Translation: CASTSGSRIGSTGELFF.

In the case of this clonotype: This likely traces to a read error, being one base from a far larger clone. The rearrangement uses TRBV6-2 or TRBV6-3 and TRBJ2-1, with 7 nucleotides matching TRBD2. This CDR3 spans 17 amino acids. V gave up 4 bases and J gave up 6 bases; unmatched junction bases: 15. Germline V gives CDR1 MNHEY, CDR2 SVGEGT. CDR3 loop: CASSLALRLAACNEQFF. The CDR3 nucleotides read TGTGCCAGCAGTTTAGCGCTGCGGCTAGCGGCCTGCAATGAGCAGTTCTTC.

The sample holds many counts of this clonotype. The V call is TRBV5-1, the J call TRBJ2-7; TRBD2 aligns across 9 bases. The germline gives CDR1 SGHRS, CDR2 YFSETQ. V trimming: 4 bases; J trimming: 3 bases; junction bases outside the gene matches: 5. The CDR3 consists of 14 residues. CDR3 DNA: TGCGCCAGCAGCCCGACTAGCGGAAGCTACGAGCAGTACTTC. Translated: CASSPTSGSYEQYF.

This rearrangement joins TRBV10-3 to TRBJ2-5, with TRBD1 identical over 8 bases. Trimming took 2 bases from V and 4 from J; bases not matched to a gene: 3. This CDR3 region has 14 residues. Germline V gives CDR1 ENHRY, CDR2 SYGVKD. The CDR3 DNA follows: TGTGCCATCAGTGAGGACAGGGGAGGAGAGACCCAGTACTTC. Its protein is CAISEDRGGETQYF.